The 2 T cell receptor beta chains presented below share a single source sample, sequenced in a study of blood T cells in healthy people across ages. For the second PCR, which ran for 7 to 11 cycles, a sample-barcoded 5' primer and a J-beta primer mix were used. TCRdb redid the calling of the 5' RACE reads with MiXCR, one entry per CDR3 protein. Among 700,000 to 900,000 distinct CDR3 sequences listed, 25% to 30% were seen once. These data are also associated with another study on T cells of mothers and their children.

Sequenced material: blood. Every receptor here comes from a boy aged 10-17 years in good health.

This clonotype showed up just a few times. The gene calls are TRBV24-1 and TRBJ2-7, with TRBD1 matching 9 bases. From germline, CDR1 is KGHDR and CDR2 SFDVKD. V was clipped by 4 bases and J by 5 bases; unmatched bases: 5. This CDR3 region has 14 residues. The CDR3: CATSDQGQGDEQYF. CDR3 coding DNA: TGTGCCACCAGTGACCAGGGACAGGGAGACGAGCAGTACTTC.

This clonotype was counted between two and nine times. The chain joins TRBV11-2 to TRBJ1-3; no clear D gene. The CDR3 is made up of 15 amino acids. Deletions cut 3 bases from V and 0 bases from J, with 9 bases between. The germline CDR1 and CDR2 sequences are SGHAT and FQNNGV. Here the CDR3 reads CASSFQAYSGNTIYF. The DNA for the CDR3 is TGTGCCAGCAGCTTCCAGGCGTACTCTGGAAACACCATATATTTT. Full variable domain (remainder filled in from reference TRBV11-2 and TRBJ1-3): EAGVAQSPRYKIIEKRQSVAFWCNPISGHATLYWYQQILGQGPKLLIQFQNNGVVDDSQLPKDRFSAERLKGVDSTLKIQPAKLEDSAVYLCASSFQAYSGNTIYFGEGSWLTVV.